Following are 2 T cell receptor beta chains from one sample sequenced in a study of response to subunit inactivated influenza vaccine. TCRdb passed the RT-PCR reads through MiXCR, listing each CDR3 protein once. The sample holds about 780,000 distinct CDR3 sequences, about 18% seen once. This sample comprised PBMCs from blood, obtained roughly 5 days after vaccination. Source of these receptors: a man aged 50-60 years who received an inactivated influenza vaccine.

Only a few counts were recorded for this clonotype. This chain connects TRBV10-3 to TRBJ2-2; D call uncertain. V was cut by 5 bases and J by 0 bases, with 4 bases left in between. The V gene's germline CDR1 is ENHRY and CDR2 SYGVKD. The CDR3 runs to 13 residues. The CDR3 region is CAISNTNTGELFF. In DNA, the CDR3 is TGTGCCATCAGTAACACGAACACCGGGGAGCTGTTTTTT.

This chain joins TRBV12-3 or TRBV12-4 and TRBJ1-2; 9 bases agree with TRBD1. Trimming took 8 bases from V and 4 from J; bases not matched to a gene: 8. This CDR3 comprises 14 residues. CDR3 coding DNA: TGTGCCAGCGGAACAGGGGGCATCAGCTATGGCTACACCTTC. Amino acid sequence: CASGTGGISYGYTF.